The T cell receptor (beta chain) under discussion was sequenced for a study of CD8+CD57+ T cells in acquired aplastic anemia. Study-wide findings and caveats: The study found no significant CD8+ Simpson's diversity difference between patients and controls.

The patients chosen for sequencing had shown expansion of CD8+CD57+ cells (detected by flow cytometry). Many counts were recorded for this clonotype. No antigen is known for it. Between the trimmed V and J ends, which lost 1 base and 3 bases, there was a span of 3 bases. CDR1 and CDR2 from the germline V gene are LGHDT and YNNKEL (reference sequence). The CDR3 is 12 residues long. Investigators profiled TCR beta VDJ and CDR3 from genomic DNA template. Each CDR3 protein is one row after TCRdb ran MiXCR on the reads. The sample has 100,000 to 150,000 distinct CDR3 sequences, approximately 36% seen once. The chain uses TRBV3-1 and TRBJ1-2, with no clear D. Sequenced material: sorted CD4+, CD8+, or CD8+CD57+ T cells (not recorded which) from PBMCs. The sequence was collected from a human donor with aplastic anemia. The CDR3 sequence: CASSQGDYGYTF. CDR3 DNA sequence: TGTGCCAGCAGCCAAGGGGACTATGGCTACACCTTC.